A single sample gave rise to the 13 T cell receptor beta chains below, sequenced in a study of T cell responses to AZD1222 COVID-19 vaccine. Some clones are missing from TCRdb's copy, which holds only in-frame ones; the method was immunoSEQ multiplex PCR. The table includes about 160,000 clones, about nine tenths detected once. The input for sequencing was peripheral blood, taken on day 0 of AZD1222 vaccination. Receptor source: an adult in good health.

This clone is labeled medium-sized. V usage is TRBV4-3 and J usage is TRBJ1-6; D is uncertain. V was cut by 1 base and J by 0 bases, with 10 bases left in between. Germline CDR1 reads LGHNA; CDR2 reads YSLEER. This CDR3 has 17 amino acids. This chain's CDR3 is CASSQGRYSSYNSPLHF. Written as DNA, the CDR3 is TGCGCCAGCAGCCAAGGTCGGTACAGCTCCTATAATTCACCCCTCCACTTT.

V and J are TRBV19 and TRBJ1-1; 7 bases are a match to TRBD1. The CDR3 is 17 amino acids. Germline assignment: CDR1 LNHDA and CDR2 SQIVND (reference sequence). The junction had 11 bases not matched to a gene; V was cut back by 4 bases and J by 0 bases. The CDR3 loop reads CASSSRILTGMNTEAFF. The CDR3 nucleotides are TGTGCCAGTAGTAGCCGAATACTGACAGGGATGAACACTGAAGCTTTCTTT.

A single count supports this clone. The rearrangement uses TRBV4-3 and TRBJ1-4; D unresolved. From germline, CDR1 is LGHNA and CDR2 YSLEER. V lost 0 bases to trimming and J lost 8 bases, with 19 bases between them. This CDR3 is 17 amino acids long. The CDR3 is CASSQELYQVHPEKLFF. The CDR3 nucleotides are TGCGCCAGCAGCCAAGAACTTTATCAGGTCCATCCAGAAAAACTGTTTTTT.

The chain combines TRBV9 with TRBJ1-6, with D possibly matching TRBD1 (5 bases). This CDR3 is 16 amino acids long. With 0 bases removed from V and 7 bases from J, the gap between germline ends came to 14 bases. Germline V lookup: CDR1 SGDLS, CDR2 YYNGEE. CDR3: CASSVEPRQINSPLHF. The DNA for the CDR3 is TGTGCCAGCAGCGTAGAACCCAGACAGATAAATTCACCCCTCCACTTT. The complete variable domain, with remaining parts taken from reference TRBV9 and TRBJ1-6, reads DSGVTQTPKHLITATGQRVTLRCSPRSGDLSVYWYQQSLDQGLQFLIQYYNGEERAKGNILERFSAQQFPDLHSELNLSSLELGDSALYFCASSVEPRQINSPLHFGNGTRLTVT.

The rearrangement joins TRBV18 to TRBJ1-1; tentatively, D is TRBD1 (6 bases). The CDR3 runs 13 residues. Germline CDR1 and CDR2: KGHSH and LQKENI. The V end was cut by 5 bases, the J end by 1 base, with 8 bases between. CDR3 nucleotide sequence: TGTGCCAGCTCAGTACAGGGGAACACTGAAGCTTTCTTT. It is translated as CASSVQGNTEAFF.

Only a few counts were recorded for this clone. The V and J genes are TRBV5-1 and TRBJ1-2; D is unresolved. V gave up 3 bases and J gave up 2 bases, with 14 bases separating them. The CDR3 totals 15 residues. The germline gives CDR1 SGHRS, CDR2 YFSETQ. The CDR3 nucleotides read TGCGCCAGCAGCTACCGAGGTGTCCGGAACTATGGCTACACCTTC. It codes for CASSYRGVRNYGYTF. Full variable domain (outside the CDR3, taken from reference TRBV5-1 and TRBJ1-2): KAGVTQTPRYLIKTRGQQVTLSCSPISGHRSVSWYQQTPGQGLQFLFEYFSETQRNKGNFPGRFSGRQFSNSRSEMNVSTLELGDSALYLCASSYRGVRNYGYTFGSGTRLTVV.

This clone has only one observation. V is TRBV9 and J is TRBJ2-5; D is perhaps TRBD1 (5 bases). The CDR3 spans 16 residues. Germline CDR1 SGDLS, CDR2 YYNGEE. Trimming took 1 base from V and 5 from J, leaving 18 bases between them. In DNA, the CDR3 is TGTGCCAGCAGCGTAAGTTTCCAGGGTGAAGGGGAGACCCAGTACTTC. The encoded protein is CASSVSFQGEGETQYF.

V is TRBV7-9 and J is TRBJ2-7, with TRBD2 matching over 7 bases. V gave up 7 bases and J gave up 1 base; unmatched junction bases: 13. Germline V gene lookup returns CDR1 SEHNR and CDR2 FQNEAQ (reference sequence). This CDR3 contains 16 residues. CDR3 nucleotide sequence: TGTGCCAGCACCCCCATGGTTGGGAGGGGATCCTACGAGCAGTACTTC. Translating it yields CASTPMVGRGSYEQYF.

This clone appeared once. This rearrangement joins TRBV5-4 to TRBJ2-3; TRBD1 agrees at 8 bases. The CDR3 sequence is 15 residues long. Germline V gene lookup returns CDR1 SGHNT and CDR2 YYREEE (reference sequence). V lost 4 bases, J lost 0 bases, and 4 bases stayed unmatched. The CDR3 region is CASSKGQASTDTQYF. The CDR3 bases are TGTGCCAGCAGCAAGGGACAGGCAAGCACAGATACGCAGTATTTT.

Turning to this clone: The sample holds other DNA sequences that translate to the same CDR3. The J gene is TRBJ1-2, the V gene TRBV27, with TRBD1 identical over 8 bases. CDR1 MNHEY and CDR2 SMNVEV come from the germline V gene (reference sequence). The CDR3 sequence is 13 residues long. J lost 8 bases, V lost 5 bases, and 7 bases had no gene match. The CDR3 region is CASSLSGGSGYTF. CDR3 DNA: TGTGCCAGCAGTCTGTCAGGGGGCAGCGGCTACACCTTC.

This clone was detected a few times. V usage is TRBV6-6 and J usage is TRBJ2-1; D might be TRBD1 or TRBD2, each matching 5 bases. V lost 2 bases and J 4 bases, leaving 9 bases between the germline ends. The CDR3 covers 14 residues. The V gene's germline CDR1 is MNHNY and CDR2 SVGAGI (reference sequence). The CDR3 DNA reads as TGTGCCAGCAGTTACCGGGACGGTTACAATGAGCAGTTCTTC. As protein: CASSYRDGYNEQFF.

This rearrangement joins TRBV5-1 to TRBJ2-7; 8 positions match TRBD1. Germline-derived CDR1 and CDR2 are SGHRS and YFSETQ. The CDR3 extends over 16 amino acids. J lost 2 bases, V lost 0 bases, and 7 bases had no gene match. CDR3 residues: CASSLARTGRTYEQYF. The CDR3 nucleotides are TGCGCCAGCAGCTTGGCCCGGACAGGGAGAACCTACGAGCAGTACTTC.

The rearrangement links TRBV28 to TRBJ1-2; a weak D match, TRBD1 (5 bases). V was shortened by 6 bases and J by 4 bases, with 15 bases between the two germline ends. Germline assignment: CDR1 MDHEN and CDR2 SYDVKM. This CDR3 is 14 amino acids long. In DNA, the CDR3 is TGTGCCAGCAGGTCATTCGGGACCTTCTATGGCTACACCTTC. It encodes CASRSFGTFYGYTF.